This T cell receptor (beta chain) was captured in a study of beta chain bispecific antibodies for T cell cancers (dated by TCRdb to about 2021). Notes on the research overall: T cells from healthy donors were cocultured with T cell leukemia lines in the presence of bispecific antibodies, after which the depletion of each TRBV family was measured by TRBV sequencing of the surviving cells. Surface TRBV12 (TRBV12-3) was expressed by Jurkat cells, and surface TRBV5-5 was expressed by HPB-ALL cells. On the study overall, not on this receptor specifically: Cross-reactivity of the anti-TRBV5-5 antibody with TRBV5-6 was attributed to high sequence similarity between the two genes. Relative to anti-CD19, the TRBV12-3 share of total TRBV signal was reduced by 98.9% after anti-TRBV12 exposure, whereas a nonsignificant 35% to 40% decrease was observed for TRBV12-4. Every sequenced sample contained a mix of leukemia cell line cells and normal T cells, and most targeted TRBV signal came from the leukemia cells rather than from the normal T cells. Except for the targeted genes and closely related genes, all other TRBV family members appeared to be unaffected by the TRBV-directed bispecific antibodies.

The CDR3 contains 16 residues, cysteine and phenylalanine counted. Of the read, only the CDR3 DNA is kept; its 48 bases are in frame from base 1. CDR1 and CDR2 are read off the germline V gene as SQVTM and ANQGSEA. The germline V and J ends show losses of 7 bases and 2 bases respectively, and no gene match explains 15 bases of the junction. Reading the label with the study, this specimen's treatment or condition is: alpha-V12: anti-TRBV12 scFv linked to anti-CD3 scFv. For 2 to 3 days, T cells were expanded from blood mononuclear cells using either the anti-CD3 antibody OKT3 or CD3/CD28 Dynabeads. The anti-TRBV12 bispecific sample was taken from a coculture of Jurkat leukemia cells with normal T cells and was compared with an anti-CD19 bispecific control coculture. Expanded T cells were maintained in RPMI 1640 supplemented with approximately 10% fetal bovine serum, recombinant human IL-2 (roughly 100 IU/ml) and IL-7 (around 5 ng/ml). For cocultures, about 5 x 10^4 normal T cells were combined with about 5 x 10^4 target cells and bispecific antibody in around 100 ul and incubated for approximately 16 hours at 37 degrees C. Every bispecific antibody was made of two single-chain variable fragments expressed in a single-chain diabody format with a His tag. Effector T cells came from healthy human donors; peripheral blood mononuclear cells were isolated from leukapheresis samples by Ficoll density gradient centrifugation.

The table lists this clonotype with a few counts. Its specific antigen is unknown. No base quality information exists; no much larger clone differs at one position. The libraries included unique molecular identifier barcodes, and the barcodes were used to quantify clonotypes. Qiagen AllPrep DNA/RNA Micro kits were used to isolate total RNA, and an Agilent TapeStation was used to check RNA quality. TCR beta libraries were constructed by 5' RACE, in which cDNA synthesis was followed by two PCR steps with TCR beta constant-region gene-specific primers. TCR beta libraries were sequenced on an Illumina MiSeq platform. The paper's processing steps were these. MIGEC, MiXCR and VDJtools were used for read processing. The frequency of each clonotype was calculated as the fraction of all unique molecular identifiers in the sample that belonged to that clonotype. Any TRBV gene that IMGT lists as a pseudogene or open reading frame, and is therefore nonfunctional, such as TRBV1, TRBV12-1 and TRBV21, was left out. TCRdb trimmed the raw reads at Q25, called clones with MiXCR and kept productive beta chains. Under each unique CDR3 protein, matching rows form one entry showing the most common genes and DNA. The authors' filters were not applied to this entry. This sample lists about 20,000 distinct CDR3 sequences; just over 2% were detected once. About 4.8% of the sample is taken by the ten largest.

Source: healthy donor T cells cultured with leukemia cells, taken from a culture containing a bispecific antibody targeting TCR Vbeta12. The chain employs TRBV29-1 and TRBJ2-7; the central 9 bases match TRBD1. The source is a human donor in good health. Some clones in this sample may be carry-over from other donors' samples. The DNA sequence follows: TGCAGCGCTACCCCACCCCAAGGACAGGGGCCCTACGAGCAGTACTTC. Translated, it reads CSATPPQGQGPYEQYF.